These 2 T cell receptor beta chains came from one sample sequenced in a study of T cells after yellow fever vaccination. TCRdb processed the 5' RACE reads anew with MiXCR; each CDR3 protein has one entry. The sample records approximately 260,000 distinct CDR3 sequences, roughly 4.8% being singletons. Sample: CD4+ T cells sorted from PBMCs, taken on the day of the yellow fever booster vaccination. Receptors originate from a man between 18 and 29 years old who received the YFV17D yellow fever vaccine.

At least ten counts were recorded for this clonotype. The gene calls are TRBV2 and TRBJ2-7; the D is unclear. Trimming removed 6 bases at V and 2 bases at J, with 8 bases between. CDR1 and CDR2 (germline): SNHLY, FYNNEI. The CDR3 runs 12 residues. This CDR3 reads CASSLNTYEQYV. In DNA, the CDR3 is TGTGCCAGCAGCCTCAACACCTACGAGCAGTACGTC.

The chain carries TRBV24-1 and TRBJ1-2, with D unresolved. Germline-derived CDR1 and CDR2 are KGHDR and SFDVKD. This CDR3 region has 12 residues. The germline V and J ends were trimmed by 0 bases and 8 bases, with 6 bases remaining between them. The CDR3 DNA sequence: TGTGCCACCAGTGATTTGCCGGGAGGCTACACCTTC. Amino acids: CATSDLPGGYTF.